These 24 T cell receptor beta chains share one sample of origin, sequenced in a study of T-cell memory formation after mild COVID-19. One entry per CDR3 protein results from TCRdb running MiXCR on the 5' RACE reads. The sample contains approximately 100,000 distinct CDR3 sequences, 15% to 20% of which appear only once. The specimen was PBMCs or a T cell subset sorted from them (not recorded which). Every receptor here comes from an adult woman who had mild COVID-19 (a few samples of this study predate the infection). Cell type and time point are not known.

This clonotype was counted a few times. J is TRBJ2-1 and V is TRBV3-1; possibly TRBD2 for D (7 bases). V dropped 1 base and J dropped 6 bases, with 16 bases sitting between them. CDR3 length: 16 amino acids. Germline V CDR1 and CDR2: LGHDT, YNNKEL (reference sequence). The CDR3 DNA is TGTGCCAGCAGCCAAGTTGGGGGGGGCGCGATCAATGAGCAGTTCTTC. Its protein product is CASSQVGGGAINEQFF.

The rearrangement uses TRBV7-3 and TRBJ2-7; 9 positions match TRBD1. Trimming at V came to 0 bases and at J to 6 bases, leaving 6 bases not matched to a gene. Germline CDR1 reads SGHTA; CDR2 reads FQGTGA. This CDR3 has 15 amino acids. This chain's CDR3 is CASSLTTQGAFEQYF. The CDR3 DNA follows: TGTGCCAGCAGCTTAACGACACAGGGGGCCTTCGAGCAGTACTTC.

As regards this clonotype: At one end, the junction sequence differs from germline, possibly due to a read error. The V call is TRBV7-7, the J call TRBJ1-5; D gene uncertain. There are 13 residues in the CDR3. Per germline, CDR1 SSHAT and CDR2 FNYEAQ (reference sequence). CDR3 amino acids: CASSLDSNQPQHF. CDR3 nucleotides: TGTGCTAGCAGCTTAGATAGCAATCAGCCCCAGCATTTT.

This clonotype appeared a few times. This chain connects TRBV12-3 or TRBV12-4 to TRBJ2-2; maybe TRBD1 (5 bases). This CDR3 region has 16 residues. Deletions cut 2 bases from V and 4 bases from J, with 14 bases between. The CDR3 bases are TGTGCCAGCAGTTTATTTAAAGGGGTCCCCACCGGGGAGCTGTTTTTT. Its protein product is CASSLFKGVPTGELFF.

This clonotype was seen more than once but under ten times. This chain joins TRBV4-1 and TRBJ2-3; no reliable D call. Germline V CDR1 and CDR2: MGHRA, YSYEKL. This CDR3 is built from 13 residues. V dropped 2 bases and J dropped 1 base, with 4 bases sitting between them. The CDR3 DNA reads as TGCGCCAGCAGCCAACAGGGCACAGATACGCAGTATTTT. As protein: CASSQQGTDTQYF.

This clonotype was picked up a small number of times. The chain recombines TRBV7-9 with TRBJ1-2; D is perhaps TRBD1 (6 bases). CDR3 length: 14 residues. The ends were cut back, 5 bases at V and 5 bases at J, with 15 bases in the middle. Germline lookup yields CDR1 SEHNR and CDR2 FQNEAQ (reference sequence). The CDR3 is CASSPPTGPYGYTF. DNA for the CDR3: TGTGCCAGCAGCCCTCCGACAGGACCTTATGGCTACACCTTC.

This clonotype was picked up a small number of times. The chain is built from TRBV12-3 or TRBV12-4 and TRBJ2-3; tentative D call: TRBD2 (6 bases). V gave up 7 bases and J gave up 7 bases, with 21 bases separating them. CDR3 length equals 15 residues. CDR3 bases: TGTGCCAGCACCGTTAGCGGTTCTCGAGGGCATACGCAGTATTTT. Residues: CASTVSGSRGHTQYF.

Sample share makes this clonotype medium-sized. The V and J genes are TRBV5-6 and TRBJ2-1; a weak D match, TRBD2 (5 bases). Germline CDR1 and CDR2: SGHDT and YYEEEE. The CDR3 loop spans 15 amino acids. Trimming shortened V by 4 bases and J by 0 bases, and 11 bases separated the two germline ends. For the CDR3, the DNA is TGTGCCAGCAGCCCGGGTGGGAGCTCCTACAATGAGCAGTTCTTC. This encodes CASSPGGSSYNEQFF.

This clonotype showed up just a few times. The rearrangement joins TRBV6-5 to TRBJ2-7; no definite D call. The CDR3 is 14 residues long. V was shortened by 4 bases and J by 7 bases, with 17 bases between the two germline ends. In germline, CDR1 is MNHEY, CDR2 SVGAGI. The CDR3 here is CASSFGQNGWEQYF. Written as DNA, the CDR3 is TGTGCCAGCAGTTTTGGGCAGAATGGATGGGAGCAGTACTTC.

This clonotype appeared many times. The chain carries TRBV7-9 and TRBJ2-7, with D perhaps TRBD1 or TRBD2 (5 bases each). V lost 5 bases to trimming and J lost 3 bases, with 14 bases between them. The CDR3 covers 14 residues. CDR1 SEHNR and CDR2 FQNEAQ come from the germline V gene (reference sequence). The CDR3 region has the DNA TGTGCCAGCAGCCGAGGAGGCGGACACTACGAGCAGTACTTC. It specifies CASSRGGGHYEQYF.

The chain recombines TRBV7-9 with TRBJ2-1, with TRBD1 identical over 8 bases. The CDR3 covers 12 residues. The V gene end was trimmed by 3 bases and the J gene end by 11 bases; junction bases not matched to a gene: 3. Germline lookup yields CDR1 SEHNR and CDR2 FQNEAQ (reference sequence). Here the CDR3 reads CASSFDRGQQFF. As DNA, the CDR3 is TGTGCCAGCAGCTTTGACAGGGGTCAGCAGTTCTTC. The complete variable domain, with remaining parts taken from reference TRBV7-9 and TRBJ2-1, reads DTGVSQNPRHKITKRGQNVTFRCDPISEHNRLYWYRQTLGQGPEFLTYFQNEAQLEKSRLLSDRFSAERPKGSFSTLEIQRTEQGDSAMYLCASSFDRGQQFFGPGTRLTVL.

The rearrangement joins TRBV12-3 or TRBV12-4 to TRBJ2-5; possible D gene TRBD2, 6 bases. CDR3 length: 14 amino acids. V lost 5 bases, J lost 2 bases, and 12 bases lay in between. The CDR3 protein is CASSPRLGQETQYF. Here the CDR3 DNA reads TGTGCCAGCAGTCCGAGACTAGGGCAAGAGACCCAGTACTTC.

The CDR3 sequence is CASSLGTVLSYEQYF. For the CDR3, the DNA is TGTGCCAGCAGCTTGGGGACCGTACTCTCCTACGAGCAGTACTTC. The V and J genes are TRBV7-9 and TRBJ2-7; D is perhaps TRBD1 or TRBD2 (5 bases each). The ends were cut back, 3 bases at V and 0 bases at J, with 12 bases in the middle. CDR1 and CDR2 from the germline V gene are SEHNR and FQNEAQ (reference sequence). This CDR3 contains 15 residues.

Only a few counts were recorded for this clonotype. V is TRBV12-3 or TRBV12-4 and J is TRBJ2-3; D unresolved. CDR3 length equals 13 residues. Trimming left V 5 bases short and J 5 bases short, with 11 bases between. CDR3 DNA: TGTGCCAGCAGTGACTTTGGCGGAGATACGCAGTATTTT. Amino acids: CASSDFGGDTQYF.

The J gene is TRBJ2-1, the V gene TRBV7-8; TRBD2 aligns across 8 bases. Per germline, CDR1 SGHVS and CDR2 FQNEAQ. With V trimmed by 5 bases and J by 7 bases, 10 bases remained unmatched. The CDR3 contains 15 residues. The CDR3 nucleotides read TGTGCCAGCAGCGCCTCTTCCGGGACTAGTAATGAGCAGTTCTTC. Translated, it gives CASSASSGTSNEQFF.

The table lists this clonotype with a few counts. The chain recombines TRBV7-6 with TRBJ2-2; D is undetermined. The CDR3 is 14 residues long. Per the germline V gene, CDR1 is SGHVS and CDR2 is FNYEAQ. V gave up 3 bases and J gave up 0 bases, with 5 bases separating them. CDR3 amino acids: CASSLDPNTGELFF. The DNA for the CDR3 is TGTGCCAGCAGCTTGGACCCGAACACCGGGGAGCTGTTTTTT.

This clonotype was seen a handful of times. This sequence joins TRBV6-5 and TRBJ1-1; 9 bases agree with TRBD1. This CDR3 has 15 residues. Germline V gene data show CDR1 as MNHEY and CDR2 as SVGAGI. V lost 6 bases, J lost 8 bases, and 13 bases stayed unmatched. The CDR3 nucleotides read TGTGCCAGCAGACCGGGACAGGGACCCGGGCGCGAAGCTTTCTTT. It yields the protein CASRPGQGPGREAFF.

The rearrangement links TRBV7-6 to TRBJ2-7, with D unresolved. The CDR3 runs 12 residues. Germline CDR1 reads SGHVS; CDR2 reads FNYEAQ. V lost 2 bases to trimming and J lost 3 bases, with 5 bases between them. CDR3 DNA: TGTGCCAGCAGCTTACGAGGCTACGAGCAGTACTTC. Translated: CASSLRGYEQYF.

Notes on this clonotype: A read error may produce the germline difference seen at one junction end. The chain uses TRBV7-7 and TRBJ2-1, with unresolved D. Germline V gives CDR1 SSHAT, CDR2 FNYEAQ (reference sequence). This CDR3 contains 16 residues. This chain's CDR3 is CASSLHPESSYNEQFF. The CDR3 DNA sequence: TGTGCTAGCAGCTTACATCCAGAAAGCTCCTACAATGAGCAGTTCTTC.

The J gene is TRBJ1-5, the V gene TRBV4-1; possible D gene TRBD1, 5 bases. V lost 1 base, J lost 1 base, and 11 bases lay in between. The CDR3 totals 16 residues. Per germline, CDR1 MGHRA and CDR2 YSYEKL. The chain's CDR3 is CASSQVQGRSNQPQHF. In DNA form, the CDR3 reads TGCGCCAGCAGCCAAGTTCAGGGCAGGAGCAATCAGCCCCAGCATTTT.

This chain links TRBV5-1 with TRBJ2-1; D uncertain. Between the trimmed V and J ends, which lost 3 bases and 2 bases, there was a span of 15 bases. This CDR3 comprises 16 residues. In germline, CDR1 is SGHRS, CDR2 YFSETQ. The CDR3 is CASSSLPDGAYNEQFF. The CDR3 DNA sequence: TGCGCCAGCAGCTCCCTCCCGGACGGTGCCTACAATGAGCAGTTCTTC.

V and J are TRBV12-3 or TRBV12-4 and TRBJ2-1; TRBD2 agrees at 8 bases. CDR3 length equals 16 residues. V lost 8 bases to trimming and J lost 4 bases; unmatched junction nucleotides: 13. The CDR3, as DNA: TGTGCCAGCGGGGCACCATTAGCGGGAAGTTACAATGAGCAGTTCTTC. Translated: CASGAPLAGSYNEQFF.

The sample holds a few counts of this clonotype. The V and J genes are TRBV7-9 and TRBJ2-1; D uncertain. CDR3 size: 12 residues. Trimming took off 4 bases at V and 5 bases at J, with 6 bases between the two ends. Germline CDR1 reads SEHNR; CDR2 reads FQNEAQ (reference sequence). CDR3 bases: TGTGCCAGCAGCTCGCGAGACAATGAGCAGTTCTTC. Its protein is CASSSRDNEQFF.

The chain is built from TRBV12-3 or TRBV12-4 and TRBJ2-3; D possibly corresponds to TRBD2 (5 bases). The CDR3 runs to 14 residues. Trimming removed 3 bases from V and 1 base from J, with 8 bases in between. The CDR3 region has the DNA TGTGCCAGCAGTTTCGTGGGAGGCACAGATACGCAGTATTTT. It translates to CASSFVGGTDTQYF.